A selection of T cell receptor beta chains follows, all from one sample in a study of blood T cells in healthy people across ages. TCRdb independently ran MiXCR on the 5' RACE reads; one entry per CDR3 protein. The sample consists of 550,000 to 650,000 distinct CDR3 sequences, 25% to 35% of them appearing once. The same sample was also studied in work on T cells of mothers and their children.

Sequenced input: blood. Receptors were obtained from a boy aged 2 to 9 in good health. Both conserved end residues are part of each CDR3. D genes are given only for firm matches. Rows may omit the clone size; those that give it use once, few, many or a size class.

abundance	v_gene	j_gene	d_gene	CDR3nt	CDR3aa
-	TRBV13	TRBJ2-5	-	TGTGCCAGCAGTGACGAGGATTGGGAGACCCAGTACTTC	CASSDEDWETQYF
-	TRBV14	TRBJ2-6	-	TGTGCCAGCAGTCCAGGGCCCGGAGGTTCACGGGGGGCCAACGTCCTGACTTTC	CASSPGPGGSRGANVLTF
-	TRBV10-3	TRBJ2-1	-	TGTGCCATCAGTCTCCAGCTGGACAATGAGCAGTTCTTC	CAISLQLDNEQFF
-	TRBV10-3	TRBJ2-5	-	TGTGCCATCAAGGAGGGGCCGAACCACCAAGAGACCCAGTACTTC	CAIKEGPNHQETQYF
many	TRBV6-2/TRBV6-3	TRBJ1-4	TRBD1	TGTGCCAGCCAACAGGGGTACGGTGAAAAACTGTTTTTT	CASQQGYGEKLFF
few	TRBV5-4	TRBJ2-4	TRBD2	TGTGCCAGCAGCGACCGGGGCGGGGGGGCCAAAAACATTCAGTACTTC	CASSDRGGGAKNIQYF
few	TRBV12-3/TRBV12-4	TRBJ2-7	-	TGTGCCAGCAGCCGAAACCTAATCTTGAGCTCCTACGAGCAGTACTTC	CASSRNLILSSYEQYF
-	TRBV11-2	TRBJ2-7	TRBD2	TGTGCCAGCACCCCTTTAGTAGGGACTAGCGCCTTGGAGCAGTACTTC	CASTPLVGTSALEQYF
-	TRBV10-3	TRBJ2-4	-	TGTGCCATCAGCCTACCGGGGGTAGCCAAAAACATTCAGTACTTC	CAISLPGVAKNIQYF
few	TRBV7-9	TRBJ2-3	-	TGTGCCAGCAGCTTAGGCGGGATAGCAGATACGCAGTATTTT	CASSLGGIADTQYF
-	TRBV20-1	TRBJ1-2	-	TGCAGTGCTGAGTGGGGGCCCTATGGCTACACCTTC	CSAEWGPYGYTF
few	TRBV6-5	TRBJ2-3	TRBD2	TGTGCCAGCAGTTCCCCACTAGCGGGAGGGAGGAATACGCAGTATTTT	CASSSPLAGGRNTQYF
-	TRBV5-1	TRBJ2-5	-	TGCGCCAGCGGCTTAGGCTCACAGGAGGAGACCCAGTACTTC	CASGLGSQEETQYF
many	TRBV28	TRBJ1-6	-	TGTGCCAGCAGTTTATGGGGAGGCAATAATTCACCCCTCCACTTT	CASSLWGGNNSPLHF
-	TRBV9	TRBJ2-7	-	TGTGCCAGCAGCGCAGATCAGGGCAGGAACGAGCAGTACTTC	CASSADQGRNEQYF
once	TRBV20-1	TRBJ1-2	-	TGCAGTGCTGCTAACCTTCCGGCAGGGTATCGCTACACCTTC	CSAANLPAGYRYTF
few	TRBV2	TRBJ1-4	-	TGTGCCAGCGAGGCAACTAATGAAAAACTGTTTTTT	CASEATNEKLFF
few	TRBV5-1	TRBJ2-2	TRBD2	TGCGCCAGCAGCTTGGCTAGCGGGAGTTGGACCGGGGAGCTGTTTTTT	CASSLASGSWTGELFF
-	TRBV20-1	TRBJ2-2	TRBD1	TGCAGTGCACGAACACAGGGGGCAAGCGGGGAGCTGTTTTTT	CSARTQGASGELFF
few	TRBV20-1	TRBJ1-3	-	TGCAGTGCTTCTCGGGAGGCCTCTGGAAACACCATATATTTT	CSASREASGNTIYF
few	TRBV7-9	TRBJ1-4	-	TGTGCCAGCAGCTTAGCCACCGCGACAACTAATGAAAAACTGTTTTTT	CASSLATATTNEKLFF
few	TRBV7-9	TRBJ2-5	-	TGTGCCAGCGGGTGGTCTCCTCAAGAGACCCAGTACTTC	CASGWSPQETQYF
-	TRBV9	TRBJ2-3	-	TGTGCCAGCAGCCCCACGGGGAGTTTTGATACGCAGTATTTT	CASSPTGSFDTQYF